These 24 T cell receptor beta chains came from one sample sequenced in a study of CD8+ T cells in alopecia areata. Treatment reported: oral pan-JAK inhibitor, 5-10 mg twice daily. RNA was isolated and reverse transcribed to cDNA, the sequencing template. Profiling relied on immunoSEQ multiplex PCR, and the TCRdb table lists in-frame clones only, not all of them. The sample lists over 80,000 clones, 44% occurring once. Sequences were derived from CD8+ T cells sorted from blood, sampled at week 24, from a patient treated with tofacitinib. The receptors come from a human donor with alopecia areata.

This chain connects TRBV4-3 to TRBJ2-3; 7 bases align to TRBD1. Germline loops: CDR1 LGHNA, CDR2 YSLEER. This CDR3 contains 17 residues. The ends lost 1 base at V and 4 bases at J; junction bases unmatched: 11. CDR3 sequence: CASSQVPPRGLSDTQYF. In DNA form, the CDR3 reads TGCGCCAGCAGCCAAGTCCCCCCCAGGGGGTTGTCAGATACGCAGTATTTT.

The chain couples TRBV27 to TRBJ2-2, with a possible D match to TRBD2 (5 bases). V lost 3 bases and J lost 2, with 10 bases in between. CDR3 length: 15 residues. Germline V gene lookup returns CDR1 MNHEY and CDR2 SMNVEV (reference sequence). DNA of the CDR3: TGTGCCAGCAGTTTGGTGACGGGAAACACCGGGGAGCTGTTTTTT. Encoded protein: CASSLVTGNTGELFF.

This clone has more than one count but fewer than ten. The V gene is TRBV6-1, the J gene TRBJ1-1, with 8 bases aligning to TRBD1. Germline values: CDR1 MNHNS, CDR2 SASEGT. The ends lost 6 bases at V and 1 base at J; junction bases unmatched: 4. The CDR3 spans 14 residues. The CDR3 DNA reads TGTGCCAGCAGCTACGGGACAGGGAACACTGAAGCTTTCTTT. Amino acids: CASSYGTGNTEAFF.

This rearrangement joins TRBV29-1 to TRBJ2-7; 11 bases line up with TRBD2. CDR1 and CDR2 (germline): SQVTM, ANQGSEA. V lost 5 bases and J lost 0; bases outside the gene matches: 6. The CDR3 spans 15 residues. The CDR3 protein is CSVRTSGLFSYEQYF. The DNA for the CDR3 is TGCAGCGTTAGGACTAGCGGGTTATTCTCCTACGAGCAGTACTTC.

The gene calls are TRBV7-9 and TRBJ2-1; the match to TRBD2 covers 14 bases. CDR3 length: 16 residues. The germline V gene has CDR1 SEHNR and CDR2 FQNEAQ (reference sequence). V was clipped by 4 bases and J by 7 bases; unmatched bases: 6. CDR3 sequence: CASSSRLAGGPNEQFF. Here the CDR3 DNA reads TGTGCCAGCAGCTCCCGACTAGCGGGAGGGCCTAATGAGCAGTTCTTC.

In this sample, this clone turned up a few times. The rearrangement links TRBV6-1 to TRBJ1-5; D gene uncertain. The CDR3 sequence is 11 residues long. Trimming removed 6 bases from V and 4 bases from J, with 4 bases in between. CDR1 and CDR2 from the germline V gene are MNHNS and SASEGT. CDR3 coding DNA: TGTGCCAGCAGGGAGAATCAGCCCCAGCATTTT. Its protein product is CASRENQPQHF.

The rearrangement joins TRBV15 to TRBJ2-1; 8 bases line up with TRBD2. Germline CDR1 reads LNHNV; CDR2 reads YYDKDF (reference sequence). The CDR3 sequence is 16 residues long. Unmatched junction bases numbered 9, after V lost 3 bases and J lost 5 bases. Here the CDR3 DNA reads TGTGCCACCAGCAGGATGACTAGCGCGATAAACAATGAGCAGTTCTTC. This gives the protein CATSRMTSAINNEQFF.

The chain employs TRBV6-5 and TRBJ2-2; 7 bases agree with TRBD1. The CDR3 has 13 amino acids. V gave up 2 bases and J gave up 6 bases; unmatched junction bases: 0. CDR1 is MNHEY and CDR2 is SVGAGI in the germline V gene. The CDR3 DNA reads as TGTGCCAGCAGTTACACAGGGGCCGGGGAGCTGTTTTTT. Amino acid sequence: CASSYTGAGELFF.

The chain links TRBV27 to TRBJ2-7; D possibly matches TRBD1 or TRBD2 (6 bases each). The CDR3 runs to 14 residues. V was shortened by 6 bases and J by 3 bases, with 15 bases between the two germline ends. The germline V gene encodes CDR1 MNHEY and CDR2 SMNVEV (reference sequence). The CDR3 DNA sequence: TGTGCCAGCAGACATAGGGGGGAGAACTACGAGCAGTACTTC. It translates to CASRHRGENYEQYF.

This clone was detected only once. The CDR3 protein is CASSVESGSWTDTQYF. The CDR3 coding sequence is TGTGCCAGCAGCGTAGAGTCAGGGAGCTGGACAGATACGCAGTATTTT. The chain couples TRBV9 to TRBJ2-3; D assignment may be TRBD1 or TRBD2 (5 bases each). The CDR3 extends over 16 amino acids. V lost 0 bases and J lost 3, with 14 bases in between. Germline V gene sequence: CDR1 SGDLS, CDR2 YYNGEE.

The rearrangement links TRBV21-1 to TRBJ2-7; the D call TRBD2 from the table was never checked on the DNA. TRBV21-1 is a documented pseudogene. CDR3 length: 13 amino acids. The CDR3 is CASSKRYESRKYF. The DNA of the CDR3 is TGTGCCAGCAGCAAGCGATACGAGTCGAGGAAGTACTTC.

The chain employs TRBV5-6 and TRBJ2-3; D perhaps matches TRBD2 (5 bases). Germline V lookup: CDR1 SGHDT, CDR2 YYEEEE. Trimming left V 2 bases short and J 0 bases short, with 10 bases between. The CDR3 sequence is 15 residues long. The CDR3 loop reads CASSFVRGSTDTQYF. CDR3 in DNA: TGTGCCAGCAGCTTTGTCCGCGGGAGCACAGATACGCAGTATTTT.

V is TRBV6-4 and J is TRBJ2-5; perhaps TRBD1 as D (7 bases). The CDR3 covers 15 residues. V was trimmed by 2 bases and J by 0 bases, leaving 10 bases between them. Germline values: CDR1 MRHNA, CDR2 SNTAGT. CDR3: CASSDGGGDQETQYF. CDR3 sequence (DNA): TGTGCCAGCAGTGACGGAGGGGGCGACCAAGAGACCCAGTACTTC.

The chain employs TRBV28 and TRBJ1-1; no firm D call. The CDR3 loop spans 14 amino acids. The germline CDR1 and CDR2 sequences are MDHEN and SYDVKM. Trimming pared 2 bases from V and 4 bases from J, leaving 11 bases between. In DNA, the CDR3 is TGTGCCAGCAGTTTAAGCGGACGGGGCACTGAAGCTTTCTTT. Translated: CASSLSGRGTEAFF.

This clone showed up just a few times. The chain combines TRBV4-2 with TRBJ2-2, with D unresolved. Germline V gene sequence: CDR1 LGHNA, CDR2 YNFKEQ. CDR3 length: 16 residues. V shed 0 bases and J shed 4 bases, with 12 bases lying between them. The CDR3 nucleotides are TGTGCCAGCAGCCAAGACTGGGAACAGTCCACCGGGGAGCTGTTTTTT. Translation gives CASSQDWEQSTGELFF.

The rearrangement uses TRBV30 and TRBJ2-3, with 12 bases lining up with TRBD2. From germline, CDR1 is GTSNPN and CDR2 SVGIG (reference sequence). V lost 3 bases and J lost 6; bases outside the gene matches: 19. The CDR3 runs to 19 residues. Here the CDR3 reads CAWRRATSGSFPRRDTQYF. The CDR3 DNA sequence: TGTGCCTGGAGACGGGCGACTAGCGGGAGCTTTCCTAGAAGGGATACGCAGTATTTT.

The chain carries TRBV7-6 and TRBJ2-1, with D perhaps TRBD1 or TRBD2 (5 bases each). Germline CDR1 SGHVS, CDR2 FNYEAQ. The CDR3 loop spans 16 amino acids. The germline V and J ends were trimmed by 5 bases and 8 bases, with 22 bases remaining between them. The CDR3 DNA is TGTGCCAGCAGCCCACCGACAGACCGCGGGTCCGATGAGCAGTTCTTC. It yields the protein CASSPPTDRGSDEQFF.

The rearrangement links TRBV5-1 to TRBJ2-1; either TRBD1 or TRBD2 may supply D (5 bases each). CDR3 size: 14 residues. V dropped 7 bases and J dropped 0 bases, with 11 bases sitting between them. Germline loops: CDR1 SGHRS, CDR2 YFSETQ. In DNA, the CDR3 is TGCGCCAGCGGAGTCGGGGCCTCCTACAATGAGCAGTTCTTC. This codes for CASGVGASYNEQFF. Filled out from reference TRBV5-1 and TRBJ2-1, the complete variable domain reads KAGVTQTPRYLIKTRGQQVTLSCSPISGHRSVSWYQQTPGQGLQFLFEYFSETQRNKGNFPGRFSGRQFSNSRSEMNVSTLELGDSALYLCASGVGASYNEQFFGPGTRLTVL.

The chain is built from TRBV6-5 and TRBJ2-5; D is unresolved. The CDR3 contains 12 residues. Trimming took off 3 bases at V and 7 bases at J, with 9 bases between the two ends. Per germline, CDR1 MNHEY and CDR2 SVGAGI. The CDR3 protein is CASSYGSGTQYF. CDR3 bases: TGTGCCAGCAGTTATGGCTCGGGGACCCAGTACTTC.

The chain is built from TRBV30 and TRBJ2-7; 7 bases map to TRBD2. Germline trimming cut 5 bases from V and 7 bases from J; bases unmatched to any gene: 8. CDR3 length equals 12 residues. Germline-derived CDR1 and CDR2 are GTSNPN and SVGIG (reference sequence). CDR3 in DNA: TGTGCCTGGGAGGGAGGGGTAAGAGAGCAGTACTTC. Amino acid sequence: CAWEGGVREQYF. The entire variable domain, with the rest obtained from reference TRBV30 and TRBJ2-7, is as follows: SQTIHQWPATLVQPVGSPLSLECTVEGTSNPNLYWYRQAAGRGLQLLFYSVGIGQISSEVPQNLSASRPQDRQFILSSKKLLLSDSGFYLCAWEGGVREQYFGPGTRLTVT.

This clone was seen many times. The V gene is TRBV15, the J gene TRBJ2-3; D perhaps matches TRBD2 (6 bases). Trimming took off 4 bases at V and 6 bases at J, with 14 bases between the two ends. The CDR3 totals 14 residues. CDR1 and CDR2 from the germline V gene are LNHNV and YYDKDF (reference sequence). As DNA, the CDR3 is TGTGCCACCAGCACCAGGACTACCCACGATACGCAGTATTTT. Protein sequence: CATSTRTTHDTQYF.

This rearrangement joins TRBV30 to TRBJ1-2; D is possibly TRBD1 (5 bases). The V end lost 2 bases, the J end lost 6 bases, and 10 bases lay between the germline ends. The CDR3 has 12 residues. The V gene's germline CDR1 is GTSNPN and CDR2 SVGIG (reference sequence). This CDR3 is CAWSMTVDGYTF. In DNA form, the CDR3 reads TGTGCCTGGAGTATGACAGTAGATGGCTACACCTTC.

V usage is TRBV5-1 and J usage is TRBJ2-7; D gene uncertain. V lost 4 bases to trimming and J lost 1 base, with 21 bases between them. CDR1 and CDR2 (germline): SGHRS, YFSETQ. CDR3 size: 17 residues. The CDR3 is CASSPGLALSPSYEQYF. Written as DNA, the CDR3 is TGCGCCAGCAGCCCCGGGTTGGCCCTATCCCCGTCCTACGAGCAGTACTTC. Full variable domain (outside the CDR3, taken from reference TRBV5-1 and TRBJ2-7): KAGVTQTPRYLIKTRGQQVTLSCSPISGHRSVSWYQQTPGQGLQFLFEYFSETQRNKGNFPGRFSGRQFSNSRSEMNVSTLELGDSALYLCASSPGLALSPSYEQYFGPGTRLTVT.

This clone was seen more than once but under ten times. The chain carries TRBV29-1 and TRBJ2-1; D is possibly TRBD2 (6 bases). CDR3 size: 11 residues. V lost 6 bases, J lost 10 bases, and 13 bases lay in between. Germline V gene data show CDR1 as SQVTM and CDR2 as ANQGSEA. CDR3 sequence reads: CSVVKRAEQFF. The CDR3 region has the DNA TGCAGCGTGGTAAAGCGGGCGGAGCAGTTCTTC.